The rows below give T cell receptor beta chains drawn from one sample of a study of CD8 T cells in ankylosing spondylitis. TCRdb recomputed calls from the 5' RACE reads with MiXCR, one row per CDR3 protein. The sample shows nearly 350,000 distinct CDR3 sequences, 14% to 15% of them seen only once. Sequencing used blood, either unsorted or a sorted T cell fraction (not recorded which). Source of these receptors: a male donor with ankylosing spondylitis or in good health (not recorded which). Both conserved end residues are part of each CDR3. Not every row has a clone size; where given, it reads once, few, many or a size class.

13 many TRBV5-1 CASSLQGSYEQYF
13 many TRBV3-1 CASSLDSTYEQYF
15 - TRBV5-5 CASSLGRGQGDTQYF
13 - TRBV29-1 CSVVALSGNTIYF
14 few TRBV5-1 CASSLRTGDQPQHF
16 - TRBV5-1 CASSHRIAASTDTQYF
15 - TRBV7-9 CASSFPTGGFSPLHF
14 - TRBV5-1 CASSQAGATYEQYF
15 few TRBV20-1 CSATLAGGNTGELFF
14 - TRBV12-3/TRBV12-4 CASRGTWNQETQYF
15 - TRBV10-3 CAISDRDGVYNEQFF
13 many TRBV5-1 CASSRDFNQPQHF
12 - TRBV20-1 CSAPRGRDEQFF
15 few TRBV7-9 CASSLRTVYNSPLHF
14 - TRBV20-1 CSANGRRGTGELFF
12 - TRBV3-1 CASSQTGSTQYF
15 - TRBV5-1 CASSPRQGAGGELFF
18 few TRBV10-3 CAIAGGQLGPTSGNTIYF
17 few TRBV2 CASSLIGLGVGGQPQHF
15 - TRBV5-1 CASSLDQTGNYGYTF
14 - TRBV7-9 CASSYRDWNNEQFF
12 many TRBV12-3/TRBV12-4 CASSNGRSEAFF
14 - TRBV18 CASSMQGQNSPLHF
13 many TRBV12-3/TRBV12-4 CASSFSLTGELFF
13 many TRBV12-3/TRBV12-4 CASSLAVAGELFF
12 - TRBV25-1 CASTSKGTEAFF
13 many TRBV10-3 CAIKPGGDSPLHF
16 - TRBV10-3 CAIKSTGGMDTGELFF
16 few TRBV7-8 CASSLAGGLSVYEQYF
14 few TRBV3-1 CASSQVPSGYEQYF
11 - TRBV20-1 CSAYFGGGYTF
13 - TRBV19 CASRPGNTDTQYF